This T cell receptor (beta chain) stems from a study of PD-L1 blockade in urothelial cancer. Background on the study: A median blood sample held roughly 150,000 T cells and tens of thousands of unique TCRs.

In the case of this clone: Its antigen is not identified.

Every patient provided from 1 to 8 samples, collected pretreatment and on-treatment. Some clones are missing from TCRdb's copy, which holds only in-frame ones; the method was immunoSEQ multiplex PCR. The sample shows 70,000 or so clones, 85% to 90% of them seen only once. The CDR3 has 15 amino acids. The V and J ends lost 5 bases and 5 bases, in that order; junction bases with no gene match: 11. Germline CDR1 is MNHEY and CDR2 is SVGAGI. Regarding the study as a whole: By 3 weeks, tumor-associated blood clones had expanded more in durable-benefit patients.

The chain employs TRBV6-5 and TRBJ2-7; 8 bases line up with TRBD1. This sequence originates from a man in his 60s with urothelial cancer. The sequencing here drew on PBMCs, taken around atezolizumab (anti-PD-L1) treatment. The CDR3 sequence is CASSLRDRMVHEQYF. The CDR3 bases are TGTGCCAGCAGTCTCCGGGACAGGATGGTTCACGAGCAGTACTTC.